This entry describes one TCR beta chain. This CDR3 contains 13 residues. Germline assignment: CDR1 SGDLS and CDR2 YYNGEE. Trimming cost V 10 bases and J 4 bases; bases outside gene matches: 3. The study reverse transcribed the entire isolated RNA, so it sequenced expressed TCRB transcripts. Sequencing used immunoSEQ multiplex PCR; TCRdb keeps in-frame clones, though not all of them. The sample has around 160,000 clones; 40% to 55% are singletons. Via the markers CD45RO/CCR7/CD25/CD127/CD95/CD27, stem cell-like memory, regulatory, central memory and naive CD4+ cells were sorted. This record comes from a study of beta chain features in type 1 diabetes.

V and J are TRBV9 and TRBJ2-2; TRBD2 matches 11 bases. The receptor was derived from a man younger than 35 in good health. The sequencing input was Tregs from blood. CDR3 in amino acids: CASSGGFTGELFF. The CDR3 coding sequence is TGTGCCTCTAGCGGGGGGTTCACCGGGGAGCTGTTTTTT.